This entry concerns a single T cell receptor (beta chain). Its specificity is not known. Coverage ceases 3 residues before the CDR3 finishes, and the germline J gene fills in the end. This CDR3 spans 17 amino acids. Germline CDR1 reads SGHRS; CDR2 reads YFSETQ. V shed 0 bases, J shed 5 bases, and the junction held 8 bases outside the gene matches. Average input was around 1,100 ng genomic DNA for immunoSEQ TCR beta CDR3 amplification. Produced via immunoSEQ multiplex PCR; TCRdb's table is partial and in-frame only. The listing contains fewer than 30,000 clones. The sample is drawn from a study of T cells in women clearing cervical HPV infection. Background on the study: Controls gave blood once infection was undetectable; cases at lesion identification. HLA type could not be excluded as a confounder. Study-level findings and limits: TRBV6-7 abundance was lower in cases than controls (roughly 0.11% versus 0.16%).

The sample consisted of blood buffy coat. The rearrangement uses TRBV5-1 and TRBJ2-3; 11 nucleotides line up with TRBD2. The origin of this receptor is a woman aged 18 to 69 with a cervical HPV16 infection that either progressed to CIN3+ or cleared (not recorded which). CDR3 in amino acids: CASSLEVSGRAVDTQYF. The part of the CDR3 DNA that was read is TGCGCCAGCAGCTTGGAGGTTAGCGGGAGGGCGGTAGATACG.